Listed here are 21 T cell receptor beta chains from one sample, sequenced in a study of T cells in Graves' hyperthyroidism and ophthalmopathy. The TCR beta CDR3 regions underwent amplification using RNA transcripts as the source. An initial round of RT-PCR targeting the TCR CDR3 relied on the HTBI primer set. TCRdb itself ran the multiplex PCR reads through MiXCR, one entry per CDR3 protein. The data hold roughly 840,000 distinct CDR3 sequences, with about two fifths observed a single time. Sequenced material: blood. The source is a man between 18 and 29 years old with Graves' hyperthyroidism.

This clonotype was counted only a few times. V and J are TRBV20-1 and TRBJ1-1, with D uncertain. With 0 bases removed from V and 8 bases from J, the gap between germline ends came to 10 bases. Germline-derived CDR1 and CDR2 are DFQATT and SNEGSKA (reference sequence). The CDR3 sequence is 12 residues long. As DNA, the CDR3 is TGCAGTGCTAGAGATGTTGGGGTGGAAGCTTTCTTT. Translated: CSARDVGVEAFF.

The chain links TRBV19 to TRBJ2-3; TRBD2 aligns across 9 bases. V lost 9 bases, J lost 2 bases, and 9 bases stayed unmatched. CDR1 is LNHDA and CDR2 is SQIVND in the germline V gene (reference sequence). This CDR3 is built from 15 residues. The CDR3 sequence is CASANLAGHTDTQYF. CDR3 nucleotides: TGTGCCAGCGCAAACCTAGCGGGGCACACAGATACGCAGTATTTT.

The V call is TRBV6-5, the J call TRBJ2-5; TRBD2 agrees at 13 bases. V was pared by 6 bases and J by 4 bases, with 8 bases of the junction left unmatched. This CDR3 contains 16 residues. The germline V gene has CDR1 MNHEY and CDR2 SVGAGI. In DNA, the CDR3 is TGTGCCAGCAGCCATACTAGCGGGAGGGCCCCAGAGACCCAGTACTTC. It yields the protein CASSHTSGRAPETQYF.

This clonotype was seen a handful of times. This chain connects TRBV7-9 to TRBJ1-1; no clear D gene. The CDR3 spans 14 residues. Germline V gene data show CDR1 as SEHNR and CDR2 as FQNEAQ (reference sequence). V lost 4 bases, J lost 4 bases, and 13 bases lay in between. This chain's CDR3 is CASSSPLGITEAFF. The DNA for the CDR3 is TGTGCCAGCAGCTCTCCCTTGGGGATCACTGAAGCTTTCTTT.

V is TRBV5-1 and J is TRBJ2-7; D uncertain. The CDR3 extends over 15 amino acids. Germline CDR1 is SGHRS and CDR2 is YFSETQ. Deletions cut 4 bases from V and 0 bases from J, with 14 bases between. The CDR3 DNA follows: TGCGCCAGCAGCCAAGGGTGGGTGGGCTCCTACGAGCAGTACTTC. Translating gives CASSQGWVGSYEQYF. Full variable domain (missing parts from reference TRBV5-1 and TRBJ2-7): KAGVTQTPRYLIKTRGQQVTLSCSPISGHRSVSWYQQTPGQGLQFLFEYFSETQRNKGNFPGRFSGRQFSNSRSEMNVSTLELGDSALYLCASSQGWVGSYEQYFGPGTRLTVT.

Many counts were recorded for this clonotype. The chain links TRBV5-6 to TRBJ1-1; D remains unclear. V lost 0 bases to trimming and J lost 4 bases, with 7 bases between them. This CDR3 is 13 amino acids long. Germline-derived CDR1 and CDR2 are SGHDT and YYEEEE. Written as DNA, the CDR3 is TGTGCCAGCAGCTTGGTCGAATTCACTGAAGCTTTCTTT. It is translated as CASSLVEFTEAFF.

This clonotype appeared a single time. This could be a read error, since a much larger clone is one nucleotide away. V and J are TRBV10-3 and TRBJ2-7; a possible D gene is TRBD2 (5 bases). Germline lookup yields CDR1 ENHRY and CDR2 SYGVKD. There are 14 residues in the CDR3. In DNA, the CDR3 is TGTGCCACCAGTGAGTCCCCGGGAATCTACGAGCAGTACTTC. Amino acids: CATSESPGIYEQYF.

This clonotype was counted at least ten times. This chain joins TRBV7-9 and TRBJ2-7, with D possibly TRBD2 on 6 matching bases. The V end was cut by 3 bases, the J end by 5 bases, with 14 bases between. The CDR3 is 14 residues long. Germline V gene data show CDR1 as SEHNR and CDR2 as FQNEAQ (reference sequence). CDR3 loop: CASSFRRDPDEQYF. The CDR3 region has the DNA TGTGCCAGCAGCTTTAGGCGGGATCCGGACGAGCAGTACTTC. Variable domain in full (rest from reference TRBV7-9 and TRBJ2-7): DTGVSQNPRHKITKRGQNVTFRCDPISEHNRLYWYRQTLGQGPEFLTYFQNEAQLEKSRLLSDRFSAERPKGSFSTLEIQRTEQGDSAMYLCASSFRRDPDEQYFGPGTRLTVT.

This clonotype has only a few counts. For the CDR3, the DNA is TGCGCCAGCAGCCACCTGACAGCGAACACTGAAGCTTTCTTT. Protein: CASSHLTANTEAFF. V gene TRBV5-1 combines with J gene TRBJ1-1; D perhaps matches TRBD1 (5 bases). CDR1 is SGHRS and CDR2 is YFSETQ in the germline V gene. V lost 4 bases, J lost 1 base, and 11 bases lay in between. This CDR3 has 14 amino acids. Based on the CDR3 plus reference TRBV5-1 and TRBJ1-1, the full variable domain is KAGVTQTPRYLIKTRGQQVTLSCSPISGHRSVSWYQQTPGQGLQFLFEYFSETQRNKGNFPGRFSGRQFSNSRSEMNVSTLELGDSALYLCASSHLTANTEAFFGQGTRLTVV.

This clonotype was seen ten or more times. V usage is TRBV19 and J usage is TRBJ2-5, with D uncertain. Trimming removed 3 bases from V and 5 bases from J, with 4 bases in between. The germline V gene encodes CDR1 LNHDA and CDR2 SQIVND (reference sequence). This CDR3 is built from 11 residues. This CDR3 is CASSMWETQYF. The CDR3 bases are TGTGCCAGTAGTATGTGGGAGACCCAGTACTTC.

The chain is built from TRBV3-1 and TRBJ1-2, with TRBD1 matching over 9 bases. With 1 base clipped from V and 8 bases from J, the junction kept 5 bases outside the gene matches. CDR1 LGHDT and CDR2 YNNKEL come from the germline V gene (reference sequence). This CDR3 has 14 amino acids. CDR3 in DNA: TGTGCCAGCAGCCAAGGTGGACAGGGGCAGGGCTACACCTTC. Translation gives CASSQGGQGQGYTF.

With respect to this clonotype: With a much larger clone just one base away, this may be a read error. This chain joins TRBV7-8 and TRBJ1-6, with D perhaps TRBD1 (5 bases). Per germline, CDR1 SGHVS and CDR2 FQNEAQ. This CDR3 contains 14 residues. Here the CDR3 DNA reads TGTCCCAGCAGTTCGGGGCTGGATAATTCACCCCTCCACTTT. Amino acids: CPSSSGLDNSPLHF.

This clonotype was counted ten times or more. The rearrangement uses TRBV9 and TRBJ1-3; D not certain. The germline V and J ends were trimmed by 5 bases and 0 bases, with 12 bases remaining between them. CDR3 length equals 15 residues. Germline loops: CDR1 SGDLS, CDR2 YYNGEE. The CDR3 coding sequence is TGTGCCAGCAGTTCCCAGCCCGACTCTGGAAACACCATATATTTT. Its translation: CASSSQPDSGNTIYF.

This clonotype occurred many times. This chain links TRBV29-1 with TRBJ1-1; D gene unclear. Germline V gene sequence: CDR1 SQVTM, CDR2 ANQGSEA. V was trimmed by 0 bases and J by 1 base, leaving 12 bases between them. This CDR3 contains 15 residues. The chain's CDR3 is CSVEDSPLGNTEAFF. The CDR3 nucleotides are TGCAGCGTTGAAGACTCCCCTCTGGGGAACACTGAAGCTTTCTTT.

In its sample, this clonotype was seen a few times. The chain has TRBV19 and TRBJ1-5; D possibly corresponds to TRBD1 (6 bases). The CDR3 extends over 13 amino acids. V was cut by 5 bases and J by 8 bases, with 13 bases left in between. Germline V gives CDR1 LNHDA, CDR2 SQIVND (reference sequence). CDR3 bases: TGTGCCAGTAGTCTACAGGGTTTGGAGCCCCAGCATTTT. Protein: CASSLQGLEPQHF.

At least ten counts were recorded for this clonotype. The rearrangement uses TRBV24-1 and TRBJ1-1; no clear D gene. The CDR3 extends over 13 amino acids. Deletions cut 9 bases from V and 5 bases from J, with 15 bases between. CDR1 and CDR2 from the germline V gene are KGHDR and SFDVKD. The CDR3: CATAQTRSTEAFF. The CDR3, as DNA: TGTGCCACCGCGCAGACTCGAAGTACTGAAGCTTTCTTT.

This clonotype showed up many times. The V and J genes are TRBV20-1 and TRBJ2-7; D call uncertain. Germline-derived CDR1 and CDR2 are DFQATT and SNEGSKA (reference sequence). The CDR3 has 13 amino acids. Trimming removed 5 bases from V and 0 bases from J, with 11 bases in between. The CDR3 DNA reads as TGCAGTGCTTGCCCTCGCGACTCCTACGAGCAGTACTTC. Translating it yields CSACPRDSYEQYF.

In its sample, this clonotype was seen a few times. This sequence joins TRBV6-5 and TRBJ1-6, with D hard to call. Trimming left V 7 bases short and J 8 bases short, with 12 bases between. The germline V gene encodes CDR1 MNHEY and CDR2 SVGAGI. The CDR3 runs to 13 residues. In DNA, the CDR3 is TGTGCCAGCAAACCCGGGGTGTATTCACCCCTCCACTTT. This encodes CASKPGVYSPLHF.

This clonotype was picked up many times. The rearrangement links TRBV29-1 to TRBJ2-7, with D hard to call. The CDR3 runs 13 residues. From germline, CDR1 is SQVTM and CDR2 ANQGSEA. Trimming cost V 4 bases and J 3 bases, with 13 bases left between them. CDR3 sequence (DNA): TGCAGCGTTGTCTTTGCGGAGCGCTACGAGCAGTACTTC. Its translation is CSVVFAERYEQYF.

This clonotype was recorded once. The chain employs TRBV25-1 and TRBJ1-1; no clear D gene. Germline assignment: CDR1 MGHDK and CDR2 SYGVNS. The CDR3 sequence is 14 residues long. V was trimmed by 8 bases and J by 3 bases, leaving 16 bases between them. CDR3 protein: CASGRLPGYTEAFF. The CDR3 bases are TGTGCCAGCGGTCGACTCCCAGGCTACACTGAAGCTTTCTTT.

The V call is TRBV29-1, the J call TRBJ1-2; the D is unclear. From germline, CDR1 is SQVTM and CDR2 ANQGSEA. The CDR3 runs to 11 residues. With 8 bases removed from V and 6 bases from J, the gap between germline ends came to 13 bases. The CDR3 loop reads CSQALSDGYTF. The CDR3 DNA follows: TGCAGCCAAGCTCTGTCGGATGGCTACACCTTC.